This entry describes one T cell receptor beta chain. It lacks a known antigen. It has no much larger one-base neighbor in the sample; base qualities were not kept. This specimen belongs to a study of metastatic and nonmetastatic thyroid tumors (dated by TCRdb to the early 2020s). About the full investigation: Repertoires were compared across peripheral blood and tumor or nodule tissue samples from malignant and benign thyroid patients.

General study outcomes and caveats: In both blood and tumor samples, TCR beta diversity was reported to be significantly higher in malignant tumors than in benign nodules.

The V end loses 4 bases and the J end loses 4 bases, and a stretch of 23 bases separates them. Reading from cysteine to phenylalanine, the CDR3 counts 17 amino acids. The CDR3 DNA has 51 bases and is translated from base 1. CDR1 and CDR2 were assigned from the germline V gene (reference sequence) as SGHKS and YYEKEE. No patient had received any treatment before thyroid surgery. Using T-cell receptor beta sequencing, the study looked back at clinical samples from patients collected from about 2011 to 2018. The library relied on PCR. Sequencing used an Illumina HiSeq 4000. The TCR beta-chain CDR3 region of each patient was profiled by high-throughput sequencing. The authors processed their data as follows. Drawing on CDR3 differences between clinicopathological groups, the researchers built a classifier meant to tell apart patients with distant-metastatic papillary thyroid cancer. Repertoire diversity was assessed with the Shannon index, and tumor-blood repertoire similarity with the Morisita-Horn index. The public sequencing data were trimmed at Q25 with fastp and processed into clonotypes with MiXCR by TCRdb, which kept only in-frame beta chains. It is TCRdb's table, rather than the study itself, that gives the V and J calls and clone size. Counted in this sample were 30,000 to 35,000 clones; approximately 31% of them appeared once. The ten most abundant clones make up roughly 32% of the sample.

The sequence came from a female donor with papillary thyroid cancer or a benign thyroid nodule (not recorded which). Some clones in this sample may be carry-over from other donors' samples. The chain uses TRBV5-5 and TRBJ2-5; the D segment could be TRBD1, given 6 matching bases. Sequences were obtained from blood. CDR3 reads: CASSRTIRNREGETQYF. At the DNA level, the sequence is TGTGCCAGCAGCCGTACAATCAGGAACAGGGAAGGAGAGACCCAGTACTTC.